This T cell receptor (beta chain) was identified during a study of Ad26.COV2.S vaccination and SARS-CoV-2 variants. Germline CDR1 and CDR2: SEHNR and FQNEAQ (reference sequence). The V end was cut by 5 bases, the J end by 0 bases, with 11 bases between. The CDR3 spans 15 residues. As to this clone: Other DNA sequences in this specimen translate into the identical CDR3.

Assay: immunoSEQ multiplex PCR; the TCRdb copy retains only in-frame clones and omits some. The sample includes about 680,000 clones, roughly 90% of them seen just once. Treatment given: roughly 20 received Ad26.COV2.S at low or high dose, single or two shots; 5 received placebo; per-sample allocation not given. Samples came from day 63 after the first vaccine or placebo injection. The vaccine antigen was prefusion-stabilized Wuhan SARS-CoV-2 spike. The sample here was peripheral blood, taken in a trial of Ad26.COV2.S vaccine versus placebo. The receptor's source is a person between 18 and 65 years old who received the Ad26.COV2.S COVID-19 vaccine or a placebo. The rearrangement joins TRBV7-9 to TRBJ2-1; D is unclear. CDR3 in amino acids: CASSPTLSSYNEQFF. The DNA of the CDR3 is TGTGCCAGCAGCCCGACTTTGAGCTCCTACAATGAGCAGTTCTTC. The full variable domain, its missing parts supplied by reference TRBV7-9 and TRBJ2-1, is DTGVSQNPRHKITKRGQNVTFRCDPISEHNRLYWYRQTLGQGPEFLTYFQNEAQLEKSRLLSDRFSAERPKGSFSTLEIQRTEQGDSAMYLCASSPTLSSYNEQFFGPGTRLTVL.